The 31 T cell receptor beta chains presented below share a single source sample, sequenced in a study of cytomegalovirus exposure and HLA in healthy donors. Assay used: immunoSEQ multiplex PCR; TCRdb lists only in-frame clones, some missing. This sample yields about 110,000 clones, of which about 88% are seen a single time; more than 1.5% belongs to the top ten. The sequenced sample was PBMCs. These receptors all come from a woman between 18 and 29 years old in good health and CMV-seropositive.

V and J are TRBV6-5 and TRBJ1-5; tentatively, D is TRBD1 (5 bases). Germline-derived CDR1 and CDR2 are MNHEY and SVGAGI. The V gene lost 5 bases and the J gene lost 4 bases, with 15 bases spanning the gap. CDR3 length: 15 amino acids. The CDR3 nucleotides read TGTGCCAGCAGTACAACCACAGGCATAAATCAGCCCCAGCATTTT. Protein sequence: CASSTTTGINQPQHF.

The rearrangement joins TRBV5-5 to TRBJ1-5, with TRBD1 matching 7 bases. CDR1 and CDR2 from the germline V gene are SGHKS and YYEKEE (reference sequence). The CDR3 totals 15 residues. V was clipped by 2 bases and J by 2 bases; unmatched bases: 4. The CDR3 coding sequence is TGTGCCAGCAGCTTTGACAGGGCCGGCAATCAGCCCCAGCATTTT. Translated, it gives CASSFDRAGNQPQHF.

The rearrangement links TRBV6-5 to TRBJ1-5, with D tentatively TRBD1 (6 bases). This CDR3 is 12 amino acids long. The germline V and J ends were trimmed by 11 bases and 7 bases, with 15 bases remaining between them. Germline assignment: CDR1 MNHEY and CDR2 SVGAGI. CDR3 residues: CASGEGGQPQHF. The CDR3 nucleotides read TGTGCCTCAGGGGAGGGTGGACAGCCCCAGCATTTT.

Here the CDR3 DNA reads TGTGCCAGCAGCCTCCGGACTAGCGGGGGATTTGCCCGGGAGCTGTTTTTT. Encoded protein: CASSLRTSGGFARELFF. V gene TRBV7-2 combines with J gene TRBJ2-2; TRBD2 matches at 13 bases. V lost 5 bases and J lost 9; bases outside the gene matches: 12. Germline lookup yields CDR1 SGHTA and CDR2 FQGNSA. This CDR3 has 17 amino acids.

V is TRBV7-2 and J is TRBJ2-2, with 9 nucleotides matching TRBD2. The CDR3 length is 15 residues. Looked up from germline, CDR1 is SGHTA and CDR2 is FQGNSA. Unmatched junction bases numbered 2, after V lost 5 bases and J lost 1 base. CDR3 sequence: CASSPRGGNTGELFF. DNA for the CDR3: TGTGCCAGCAGCCCGCGGGGGGGGAACACCGGGGAGCTGTTTTTT.

V and J are TRBV5-1 and TRBJ1-2; 9 bases fit TRBD1. The germline CDR1 and CDR2 sequences are SGHRS and YFSETQ. The CDR3 runs 15 residues. Trimming cost V 4 bases and J 5 bases; bases outside gene matches: 9. This CDR3 reads CASSEPGQGLYGYTF. In nucleotides, the CDR3 is TGCGCCAGCAGCGAACCGGGACAGGGCCTATATGGCTACACCTTC.

The V gene is TRBV27, the J gene TRBJ2-4; D is perhaps TRBD2 (5 bases). Trimming removed 6 bases at V and 2 bases at J, with 11 bases between. This CDR3 spans 14 amino acids. CDR1 and CDR2 from the germline V gene are MNHEY and SMNVEV (reference sequence). This chain's CDR3 is CASREPGSKNIQYF. DNA of the CDR3: TGTGCCAGCAGGGAACCGGGATCCAAAAACATTCAGTACTTC.

The V gene is TRBV6-5, the J gene TRBJ1-2, with a weak D call TRBD1 (6 bases). V lost 4 bases and J lost 8, with 14 bases in between. Germline V lookup: CDR1 MNHEY, CDR2 SVGAGI. This CDR3 is built from 13 residues. CDR3: CASSSVTGRGYTF. Here the CDR3 DNA reads TGTGCCAGCAGTTCGGTAACAGGGCGAGGCTACACCTTC.

This rearrangement joins TRBV6-5 to TRBJ2-1, with D perhaps TRBD2 (6 bases). V was clipped by 4 bases and J by 1 base, with 14 bases between them. The CDR3 is 16 residues long. Germline CDR1 reads MNHEY; CDR2 reads SVGAGI. The CDR3 coding sequence is TGTGCCAGCAGTTCCGATTTTGCGGGATCCTACAATGAGCAGTTCTTC. This encodes CASSSDFAGSYNEQFF.

This chain links TRBV2 with TRBJ2-7; D possibly corresponds to TRBD1 (6 bases). Per germline, CDR1 SNHLY and CDR2 FYNNEI. Trimming shortened V by 6 bases and J by 3 bases, and 12 bases separated the two germline ends. CDR3 length equals 13 residues. CDR3 nucleotides: TGTGCCAGCAGGGAAACAGGGTTCTACGAGCAGTACGTC. Its translation is CASRETGFYEQYV.

The chain employs TRBV9 and TRBJ1-1; TRBD1 aligns across 10 bases. The V and J ends lost 0 bases and 1 base, in that order; junction bases with no gene match: 9. The CDR3 has 18 residues. CDR1 and CDR2 (germline): SGDLS, YYNGEE. CDR3 protein: CASSVGGTGVEGNTEAFF. Here the CDR3 DNA reads TGTGCCAGCAGCGTAGGAGGGACAGGGGTAGAGGGGAACACTGAAGCTTTCTTT.

The chain couples TRBV5-4 to TRBJ2-6; 8 positions match TRBD1. V lost 0 bases, J lost 2 bases, and 4 bases stayed unmatched. From germline, CDR1 is SGHNT and CDR2 YYREEE (reference sequence). CDR3 length: 17 amino acids. The CDR3 bases are TGTGCCAGCAGCTTGGGACAGGGGTACGCTGGGGCCAACGTCCTGACTTTC. Residues: CASSLGQGYAGANVLTF.

The J gene is TRBJ1-1, the V gene TRBV6-5; 8 positions match TRBD1. Germline CDR1 and CDR2: MNHEY and SVGAGI. J lost 4 bases, V lost 5 bases, and 3 bases had no gene match. The CDR3 is 13 residues long. In nucleotides, the CDR3 is TGTGCCAGCAGTGACAGGGGCGGCACTGAAGCTTTCTTT. Its protein product is CASSDRGGTEAFF.

The chain is built from TRBV7-9 and TRBJ2-2; 8 positions match TRBD2. After removal of 4 bases from V and 6 bases from J, the junction contained 7 bases not matched to a gene. In germline, CDR1 is SEHNR, CDR2 FQNEAQ (reference sequence). CDR3 length equals 15 residues. The CDR3 sequence is CASSSTSEESGELFF. The CDR3 coding sequence is TGTGCCAGCAGCTCGACTAGCGAAGAGTCCGGGGAGCTGTTTTTT.

The rearrangement links TRBV2 to TRBJ1-1; maybe TRBD1 (5 bases). V lost 8 bases to trimming and J lost 7 bases, with 23 bases between them. Germline-derived CDR1 and CDR2 are SNHLY and FYNNEI. The CDR3 runs 15 residues. CDR3 sequence (DNA): TGTGCCAGCGGTTCCGGGACTGCCACAGAGGGTGAAGCTTTCTTT. This gives the protein CASGSGTATEGEAFF.

The chain joins TRBV14 to TRBJ2-5, with TRBD1 matching over 9 bases. Germline V lookup: CDR1 SGHDN, CDR2 FVKESK. The CDR3 is 15 amino acids. J was trimmed by 4 bases and V by 4 bases; bases with no gene match: 7. This chain's CDR3 is CASSPIQGAGETQYF. CDR3 coding DNA: TGTGCCAGCAGCCCTATACAGGGGGCGGGAGAGACCCAGTACTTC.

This chain joins TRBV4-3 and TRBJ1-3; D not resolved. With 0 bases removed from V and 0 bases from J, the gap between germline ends came to 9 bases. The CDR3 length is 16 residues. Germline CDR1 LGHNA, CDR2 YSLEER. CDR3 loop: CASSQDLSYSGNTIYF. CDR3 nucleotides: TGCGCCAGCAGCCAAGATCTTTCTTACTCTGGAAACACCATATATTTT.

This clone was counted a few times. The rearrangement links TRBV27 to TRBJ1-2; tentative D call: TRBD1 (6 bases). V was shortened by 7 bases and J by 8 bases, with 17 bases between the two germline ends. The CDR3 contains 13 residues. Germline V lookup: CDR1 MNHEY, CDR2 SMNVEV (reference sequence). DNA of the CDR3: TGTGCCAGCACCAGATCAGGGGTGGTCGGCTACACCTTC. Translating gives CASTRSGVVGYTF.

The chain is built from TRBV29-1 and TRBJ1-3; TRBD1 agrees at 7 bases. This CDR3 region has 14 residues. Trimming took 6 bases from V and 4 from J; bases not matched to a gene: 9. Germline CDR1 and CDR2: SQVTM and ANQGSEA. Here the CDR3 reads CSVRQGIGGNTIYF. In DNA, the CDR3 is TGCAGCGTGCGACAGGGAATAGGCGGAAACACCATATATTTT.

V and J are TRBV19 and TRBJ1-4; D unclear. This CDR3 spans 14 amino acids. Between the trimmed V and J ends, which lost 8 bases and 0 bases, there was a span of 10 bases. Germline V gives CDR1 LNHDA, CDR2 SQIVND (reference sequence). The CDR3 region is CASGWAATNEKLFF. The DNA for the CDR3 is TGTGCCAGTGGTTGGGCCGCAACTAATGAAAAACTGTTTTTT. Looking up the rest from reference TRBV19 and TRBJ1-4 gives the full variable domain: DGGITQSPKYLFRKEGQNVTLSCEQNLNHDAMYWYRQDPGQGLRLIYYSQIVNDFQKGDIAEGYSVSREKKESFPLTVTSAQKNPTAFYLCASGWAATNEKLFFGSGTQLSVL.

This clone showed up just a few times. The chain uses TRBV10-1 and TRBJ2-1; 8 nucleotides align to TRBD1. The V segment lost 4 bases and the J segment 4 bases; nucleotides outside the gene matches: 9. CDR1 and CDR2 from the germline V gene are WNHNN and SYGVQD (reference sequence). The CDR3 spans 16 residues. The CDR3 spells CASSGGQGEGYNEQFF. The CDR3 DNA sequence: TGCGCCAGCAGTGGTGGACAGGGAGAGGGATACAATGAGCAGTTCTTC.

This clone was counted once. The V and J genes are TRBV7-9 and TRBJ1-2; D uncertain. Trimming took 5 bases from V and 4 from J, leaving 17 bases between them. The CDR3 consists of 15 residues. Germline V gene sequence: CDR1 SEHNR, CDR2 FQNEAQ (reference sequence). CDR3 loop: CASSPFGKGPYGYTF. The CDR3 DNA reads TGTGCCAGCAGCCCATTCGGGAAGGGCCCCTATGGCTACACCTTC.

The chain employs TRBV11-1 and TRBJ1-1; D call uncertain. Trimming cost V 1 base and J 4 bases, with 7 bases left between them. CDR1 and CDR2 from the germline V gene are SGHAT and FQDESV (reference sequence). The CDR3 consists of 13 residues. The CDR3 DNA follows: TGTGCCAGCAGCTTAGGAGGGCCCACTGAAGCTTTCTTT. As protein: CASSLGGPTEAFF.

The chain employs TRBV7-2 and TRBJ2-7; 10 bases are shared with TRBD2. V lost 0 bases, J lost 13 bases, and 9 bases stayed unmatched. This CDR3 region has 14 residues. Germline V gene data show CDR1 as SGHTA and CDR2 as FQGNSA. The CDR3 sequence: CASSLAGPSGGRYF. CDR3 in DNA: TGTGCCAGCAGCTTAGCTGGGCCTAGCGGGGGCCGATACTTC.

The V call is TRBV18, the J call TRBJ1-2; TRBD1 matches at 7 bases. Germline V gene sequence: CDR1 KGHSH, CDR2 LQKENI. After removal of 1 base from V and 5 bases from J, the junction contained 7 bases not matched to a gene. The length of the CDR3 is 15 residues. CDR3 DNA: TGTGCCAGCTCACCACAGGGGGCGCTAAATTATGGCTACACCTTC. This translates into CASSPQGALNYGYTF.

The chain joins TRBV4-1 to TRBJ2-5; 7 positions match TRBD2. Germline trimming cut 6 bases from V and 4 bases from J; bases unmatched to any gene: 5. CDR1 and CDR2 (germline): MGHRA, YSYEKL. The CDR3 is 13 amino acids. CDR3: CASSGLETETQYF. CDR3 sequence (DNA): TGCGCCAGCAGTGGACTAGAGACAGAGACCCAGTACTTC.

The gene calls are TRBV19 and TRBJ1-6, with 7 bases fitting TRBD1. The germline gives CDR1 LNHDA, CDR2 SQIVND (reference sequence). With V trimmed by 5 bases and J by 7 bases, 5 bases remained unmatched. The CDR3 sequence is 14 residues long. CDR3 DNA: TGTGCCAGTAGTGCTCCGGGACAGAATTCACCCCTCCACTTT. It yields the protein CASSAPGQNSPLHF. Together with reference TRBV19 and TRBJ1-6, the CDR3 gives the full variable domain: DGGITQSPKYLFRKEGQNVTLSCEQNLNHDAMYWYRQDPGQGLRLIYYSQIVNDFQKGDIAEGYSVSREKKESFPLTVTSAQKNPTAFYLCASSAPGQNSPLHFGNGTRLTVT.

The chain has TRBV27 and TRBJ1-5; TRBD1 matches 8 bases. V lost 6 bases to trimming and J lost 2 bases; unmatched junction nucleotides: 3. Germline V gives CDR1 MNHEY, CDR2 SMNVEV (reference sequence). The CDR3 loop spans 14 amino acids. CDR3 loop: CASSLTGGNQPQHF. The CDR3, as DNA: TGTGCCAGCAGCCTGACAGGGGGCAATCAGCCCCAGCATTTT.

The chain recombines TRBV7-9 with TRBJ2-1; D might be TRBD2 (6 bases). V was clipped by 2 bases and J by 6 bases, with 8 bases between them. This CDR3 region has 13 residues. Germline V gene lookup returns CDR1 SEHNR and CDR2 FQNEAQ (reference sequence). CDR3 coding DNA: TGTGCCAGCAGCTTACCCGGGGGCAATGAGCAGTTCTTC. Amino acid sequence: CASSLPGGNEQFF.

The chain carries TRBV7-2 and TRBJ1-1; 8 bases match TRBD1. Germline V CDR1 and CDR2: SGHTA, FQGNSA. The trim removed 5 bases at V and 1 base at J, leaving 9 bases unmatched. This CDR3 spans 16 amino acids. The CDR3 DNA reads as TGTGCCAGCAGCACCTGGACAGGGTCAGGGAACACTGAAGCTTTCTTT. Translation: CASSTWTGSGNTEAFF.

J is TRBJ1-1 and V is TRBV11-2; TRBD1 matches 8 bases. The CDR3 is made up of 15 amino acids. Unmatched junction bases numbered 9, after V lost 4 bases and J lost 5 bases. The germline V gene has CDR1 SGHAT and CDR2 FQNNGV. The DNA for the CDR3 is TGTGCCAGCAGCTCTAACCAGGGGGCGGCGACTGAAGCTTTCTTT. It encodes CASSSNQGAATEAFF.